This T cell receptor (beta chain) was sequenced for a study of blood T cell repertoires in COVID-19. Some clones are missing from TCRdb's copy, which holds only in-frame ones; the method was immunoSEQ multiplex PCR. The sample shows about 400,000 clones, roughly 87% of them seen only once. Germline V gene lookup returns CDR1 SGDLS and CDR2 YYNGEE. CDR3 length: 15 amino acids. Trimming shortened V by 3 bases and J by 0 bases, and 10 bases separated the two germline ends. Enrolled through a virtual design, the participants were between roughly 18 and 90 years of age and came from fewer than 30 US areas.

This sequence originates from a woman aged 18 to 35 with acute COVID-19. The chain couples TRBV9 to TRBJ2-1; D possibly corresponds to TRBD2 (6 bases). Input material: PBMCs or T cells enriched from blood (not recorded which). The DNA for the CDR3 is TGTGCCAGCAGCGCTAGCGCGAGCTCCTACAATGAGCAGTTCTTC. Amino acids: CASSASASSYNEQFF.